This T cell receptor beta chain was recorded in a study of beta chain features in type 1 diabetes. This CDR3 comprises 14 residues. Looked up from germline, CDR1 is SNHLY and CDR2 is FYNNEI. Trimming left V 4 bases short and J 2 bases short, with 9 bases between. Concerning this clone itself: As yet, its antigen is unknown. Other DNA sequences in this sample translate to the same CDR3.

General study results and limits: Reduced insertions and increased deletions marked VDJ junctions in type 1 diabetes patients. Shortening that was moderate but significant affected the TCRB CDR3s of Type 1 diabetes patients in all four CD4+ subsets.

Every bit of the isolated RNA underwent reverse transcription, so sequencing read expressed TCRB transcripts. Profiled with immunoSEQ multiplex PCR; TCRdb holds only in-frame clones, not every one. The table includes approximately 150,000 clones, 13% detected once. Sequenced material: central memory CD4+ T cells from blood. This sequence originates from a man between 18 and 29 years old with type 1 diabetes. The chain carries TRBV2 and TRBJ1-5; no definite D call. CDR3 in DNA: TGTGCCAGCAGTGTAGAAAGGGGCAATCAGCCCCAGCATTTT. Translating gives CASSVERGNQPQHF.